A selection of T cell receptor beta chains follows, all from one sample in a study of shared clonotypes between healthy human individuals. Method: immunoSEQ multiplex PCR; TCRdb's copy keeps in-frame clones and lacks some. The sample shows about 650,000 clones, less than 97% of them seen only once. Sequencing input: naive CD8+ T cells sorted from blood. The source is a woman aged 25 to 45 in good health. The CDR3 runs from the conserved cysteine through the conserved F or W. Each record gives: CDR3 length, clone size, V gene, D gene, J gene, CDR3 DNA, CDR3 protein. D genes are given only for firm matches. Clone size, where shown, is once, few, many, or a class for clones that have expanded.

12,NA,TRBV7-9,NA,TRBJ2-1,TGTGCCAGCAGCTTACACCCGGATGAGCAGTTCTTC,CASSLHPDEQFF
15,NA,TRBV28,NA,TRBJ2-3,TGTGCCAGCAGTTCAACACGGTCTAGCACAGATACGCAGTATTTT,CASSSTRSSTDTQYF
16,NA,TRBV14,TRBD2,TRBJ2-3,TGTGCCAGCAGCCTCCGGGACTACTTGGGCGCAGATACGCAGTATTTT,CASSLRDYLGADTQYF
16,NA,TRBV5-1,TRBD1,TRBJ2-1,TGCGCCAGCAGCTTGGAGGGACAGGGGTCTTTAAATGAGCAGTTCTTC,CASSLEGQGSLNEQFF
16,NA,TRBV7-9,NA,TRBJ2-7,TGTGCCAGCAGCTTAGGTACGGGAGAGTCGGTAGACGAGCAGTACTTC,CASSLGTGESVDEQYF
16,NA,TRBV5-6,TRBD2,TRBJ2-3,TGTGCCAGCAGTCCCGCCCTAGCGGGGTTGACAGATACGCAGTATTTT,CASSPALAGLTDTQYF
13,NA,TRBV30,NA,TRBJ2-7,TGTGCCTGGAGTGTACGCCCCCCCTACGAGCAGTACTTC,CAWSVRPPYEQYF
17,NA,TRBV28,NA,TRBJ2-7,TGTGCCAGCAGTTTCCCTACGACAGACCTGCTTTCGTACGAGCAGTACTTC,CASSFPTTDLLSYEQYF
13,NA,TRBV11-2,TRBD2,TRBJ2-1,TGTGCCAGCAGCTACGGGACTAACAATGAGCAGTTCTTC,CASSYGTNNEQFF
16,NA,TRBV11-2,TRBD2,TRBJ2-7,TGTGCCAGCAGCTTGGACAAACTAGCGTTTTACTACGAGCAGTACTTC,CASSLDKLAFYYEQYF
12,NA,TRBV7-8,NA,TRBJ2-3,TGTGCCAGCAGCTTAGCGGTGGATACGCAGTATTTT,CASSLAVDTQYF
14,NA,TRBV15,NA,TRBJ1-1,TGTGCCACCAGCCCTAGACCGAGGCCTGGGGTAGCTTTCTTT,CATSPRPRPGVAFF
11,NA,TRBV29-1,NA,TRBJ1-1,TGCAGCGTTGTGCTAAACACTGAAGCTTTCTTT,CSVVLNTEAFF
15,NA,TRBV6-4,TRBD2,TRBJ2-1,TGTGCCAGCAGTACTAGCGGAGGGCAGTACAATGAGCAGTTCTTC,CASSTSGGQYNEQFF
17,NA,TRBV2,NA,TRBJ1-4,TGTGCCAGCAGTGAATTGGGGGCGAAAGAGTGGAATGAAAAACTGTTTTTT,CASSELGAKEWNEKLFF
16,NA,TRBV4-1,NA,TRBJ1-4,TGCGCCAGCAGCCAAGGTTGGGGGGAGACTAATGAAAAACTGTTTTTT,CASSQGWGETNEKLFF
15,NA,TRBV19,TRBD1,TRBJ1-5,TGTGCCAGTAACCTCGACAGGGAGGGAGACCAGCCCCAGCATTTT,CASNLDREGDQPQHF
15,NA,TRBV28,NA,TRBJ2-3,TGTGCCAGCAGTCCTAGCGACAGGGCCACAGATACGCAGTATTTT,CASSPSDRATDTQYF
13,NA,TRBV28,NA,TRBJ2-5,TGTGCCAGCAGTTTATTGGACCAAGAGACCCAGTACTTC,CASSLLDQETQYF
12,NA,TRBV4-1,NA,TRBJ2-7,TGCGCCAGCAGCCAAGTGGGGAGCGAGCAGTACTTC,CASSQVGSEQYF
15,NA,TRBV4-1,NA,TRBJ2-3,TGCGCCAGCAGCCAACCAGAGACTACCACAGATACGCAGTATTTT,CASSQPETTTDTQYF
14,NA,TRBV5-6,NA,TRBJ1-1,TGTGCCAGCAGCTTGGCGGGGACGTTCACTGAAGCTTTCTTT,CASSLAGTFTEAFF
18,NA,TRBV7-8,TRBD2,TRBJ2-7,TGTGCCAGCAGCTTAGAATGGGGACTAGCGCCTGACCTACGAGAGCAGTACTTC,CASSLEWGLAPDLREQYF
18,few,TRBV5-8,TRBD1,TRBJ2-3,TGTGCCAGCAGCCTACAAAACAGGGACAGGGGGCCAACAGATACGCAGTATTTT,CASSLQNRDRGPTDTQYF
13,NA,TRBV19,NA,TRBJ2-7,TGTGCCAGTAGTATCGGCGACGCGTACGAGCAGTACTTC,CASSIGDAYEQYF
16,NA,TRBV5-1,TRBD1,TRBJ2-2,TGCGCCAGCAGCTTCGAAGGACAGGGAAGGGACGGGGAGCTGTTTTTT,CASSFEGQGRDGELFF
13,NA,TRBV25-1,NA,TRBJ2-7,TGTGCCAGCAGTGATTCCCTCAGGGACGAGCAGTACTTC,CASSDSLRDEQYF
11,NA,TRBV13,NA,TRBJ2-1,TGTGCCAGCAGCTTAGTGTATGAGCAGTTCTTC,CASSLVYEQFF
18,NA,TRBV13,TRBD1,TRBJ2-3,TGTGCCAGCAGCTTAGGTGGCAGGGGGCCTTTTGGGACAGATACGCAGTATTTT,CASSLGGRGPFGTDTQYF
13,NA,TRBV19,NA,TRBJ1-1,TGTGCCAGTAGTATTTGGGGACCCACTGAAGCTTTCTTT,CASSIWGPTEAFF
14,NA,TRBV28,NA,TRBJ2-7,TGTGCCAGCAGTTTGAGTCAGCTTGGCTACGAGCAGTACTTC,CASSLSQLGYEQYF
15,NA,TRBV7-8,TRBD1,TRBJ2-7,TGTGCCAGCAGCTTATCAGGACAGGGGGTCTACGAGCAGTACTTC,CASSLSGQGVYEQYF